This record looks at one TCR beta chain sequence and its context. Its antigen remains unidentified. J gave up 7 bases and V 0 bases, and 6 bases lay outside the gene matches. The CDR3 has 15 residues. Germline V CDR1 and CDR2: SGDLS, YYNGEE. The data belong to a study of T cell repertoires in cytomegalovirus infection. Study summary: Researchers turned to recently identified HLA-C-restricted CMV epitopes as well as well-studied HLA-B-restricted ones.

Study findings and constraints: Of the TCR beta families, the public ones yielded a cumulative frequency that identified carriers of CMV plus the relevant HLA. In two of eight donors, the top clonotype was HLA-C-restricted CMV-specific.

TCRdb ran MiXCR on the reads and lists one entry per CDR3 protein. The table shows 50,000 or so distinct CDR3 sequences, with about a fifth occurring only once. V and J are TRBV9 and TRBJ2-1; 8 bases match TRBD2. This clonotype was obtained from a human donor in good health (CMV status not recorded). Some clones in this sample may be carry-over from other donors' samples. The material sequenced was CD8+ T cells from cultured PBMCs, taken from culture after CMV antigen stimulation. DNA of the CDR3: TGTGCCAGCAGCGTAGGAGCGGGAGACCGGAATGAGCAGTTCTTC. It translates to CASSVGAGDRNEQFF.